This T cell receptor (beta chain) was sequenced in a study of hypomethylating agent response in myelodysplastic syndrome. The protocol was immunoSEQ multiplex PCR, while the TCRdb copy is restricted to in-frame clones and leaves out a portion. The sample contains thousands of clones, around four fifths of which appear only once. There are 14 residues in the CDR3. Losses at the gene ends were 4 bases for V and 7 bases for J; bases not matched to a gene: 8. CDR1 and CDR2 (germline): SGHNT, YYREEE (reference sequence). The chain uses TRBV5-4 and TRBJ1-1; 9 bases fit TRBD1. The input for sequencing was bone marrow, taken before or after starting hypomethylating agent treatment for myelodysplastic syndrome (not recorded which). The TCR originated in a human donor with myelodysplastic syndrome. CDR3 protein: CASSPTGGRDEAFF. For the CDR3, the DNA is TGTGCCAGCAGCCCGACAGGGGGGCGAGATGAAGCTTTCTTT.